The sequence of this T cell receptor (beta chain) was determined in a study of monozygotic twins with cystic fibrosis. Trimming cost V 8 bases and J 5 bases, with 9 bases left between them. The V gene's germline CDR1 is SGHTA and CDR2 FQGNSA. This CDR3 is built from 11 residues. Libraries were prepared by immunoSEQ multiplex PCR; TCRdb keeps only in-frame clonotypes and omits some of them. The sample has about 22,000 clones, 95% to 98% seen once. The specimen was blood. This rearrangement joins TRBV7-2 to TRBJ1-2; possible D gene TRBD1, 5 bases. This TCR came from a girl between 5 and 17 years old with cystic fibrosis. The CDR3 here is CASQQVYGYTF. CDR3 nucleotides: TGTGCCAGCCAACAGGTTTATGGCTACACCTTC.